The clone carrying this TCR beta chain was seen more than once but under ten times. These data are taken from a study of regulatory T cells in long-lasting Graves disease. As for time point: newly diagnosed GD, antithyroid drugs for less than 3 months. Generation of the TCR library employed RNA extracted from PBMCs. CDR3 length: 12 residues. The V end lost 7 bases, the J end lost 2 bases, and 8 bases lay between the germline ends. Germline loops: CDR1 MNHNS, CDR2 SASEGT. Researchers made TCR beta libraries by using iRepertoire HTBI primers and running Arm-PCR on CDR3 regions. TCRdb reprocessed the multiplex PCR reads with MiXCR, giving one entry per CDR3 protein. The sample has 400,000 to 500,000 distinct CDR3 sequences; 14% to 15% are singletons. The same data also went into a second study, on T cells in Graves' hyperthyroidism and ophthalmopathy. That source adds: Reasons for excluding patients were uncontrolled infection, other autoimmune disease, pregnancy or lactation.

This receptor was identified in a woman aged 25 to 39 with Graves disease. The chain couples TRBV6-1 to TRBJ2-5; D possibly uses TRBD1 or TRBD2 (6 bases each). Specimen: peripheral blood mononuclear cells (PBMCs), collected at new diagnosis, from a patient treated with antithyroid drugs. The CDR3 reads CASKGGQETQYF. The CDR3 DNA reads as TGTGCCAGCAAGGGGGGTCAAGAGACCCAGTACTTC.